The 18 T cell receptor beta chains below were found in one sample sequenced in a study of T cells expressing NK-cell markers (dated by TCRdb to the early 2020s). The library came from 5' RACE. The data were produced on an Illumina HiSeq 2000. TCRdb reprocessed the reads, and each CDR3 protein sequence is entered once, without DNA. This sample's table lists about 170,000 distinct CDR3 sequences. The top ten clonotypes cover 20% to 25% of the sample. The sequencing sample was made of blood T cells: a sorted CD56 or NKG2C T cell subset, CD4+ or CD8+ T cells, or bulk PBMC T cells (not recorded which). These receptor sequences come from a man aged 18-69 years in good health.

The genes are TRBV29-1 and TRBJ2-1; TCRdb proposes TRBD2, but this gene call is untestable without DNA. From germline, CDR1 is SQVTM and CDR2 ANQGSEA. The CDR3 sequence is 13 residues long. This CDR3 is CSAVAGGLGEQFF.

This sequence joins TRBV11-1 and TRBJ2-3; there is no DNA to check the TCRdb D call of TRBD1. The CDR3 is made up of 20 amino acids. Germline assignment: CDR1 SGHAT and CDR2 FQDESV (reference sequence). The chain's CDR3 is CASSLEPAIAGGSSTDTQYF. Complete variable domain (other parts from reference TRBV11-1 and TRBJ2-3): EAEVAQSPRYKITEKSQAVAFWCDPISGHATLYWYRQILGQGPELLVQFQDESVVDDSQLPKDRFSAERLKGVDSTLKIQPAELGDSAMYLCASSLEPAIAGGSSTDTQYFGPGTRLTVL.

The rearrangement joins TRBV6-5 to TRBJ2-7. The length of the CDR3 is 14 residues. In germline, CDR1 is MNHEY, CDR2 SVGAGI. This CDR3 is CASSYYREPYEQYF.

The genes are TRBV12-3 or TRBV12-4 and TRBJ1-1; TCRdb's D gene call, TRBD1, goes unchecked for lack of DNA. CDR3 length: 14 residues. The CDR3 is CASSLWDRGDVAFF.

The chain uses TRBV5-4 and TRBJ2-3; TCRdb reports TRBD1, a call that lacks DNA to check it against. The CDR3 contains 17 residues. Per germline, CDR1 SGHNT and CDR2 YYREEE (reference sequence). CDR3 amino acids: CASSWTLGSVNTDTQYF.

The V call is TRBV7-9, the J call TRBJ2-3; TCRdb calls TRBD2, which cannot be checked without DNA. Germline lookup yields CDR1 SEHNR and CDR2 FQNEAQ (reference sequence). The CDR3 loop spans 16 amino acids. CDR3 region: CASSFGAGGTTDTQYF.

The chain employs TRBV2 and TRBJ2-2. CDR3 length equals 12 residues. Germline lookup yields CDR1 SNHLY and CDR2 FYNNEI. CDR3 amino acids: CASGGFTGELFF.

The chain carries TRBV10-1 and TRBJ2-6; TCRdb indicates TRBD1, and absent DNA this call remains unverified. The CDR3 has 15 amino acids. Per germline, CDR1 WNHNN and CDR2 SYGVQD (reference sequence). The chain's CDR3 is CASRDRVSGANVLTF.

This chain links TRBV12-3 or TRBV12-4 with TRBJ1-6; there is no DNA to check the TCRdb D call of TRBD1. This CDR3 is 13 amino acids long. The CDR3: CARGEQGNSPLHF.

The rearrangement links TRBV27 to TRBJ2-7; TCRdb's D call of TRBD2 is untestable without DNA. This CDR3 is built from 13 residues. Germline assignment: CDR1 MNHEY and CDR2 SMNVEV (reference sequence). The CDR3 is CASSSGLVAEQYF.

V and J are TRBV29-1 and TRBJ1-4. The CDR3 is made up of 13 amino acids. The V gene's germline CDR1 is SQVTM and CDR2 ANQGSEA. CDR3 sequence: CSVESDTNEKLFF.

The chain combines TRBV7-9 with TRBJ2-3; with no DNA, the TCRdb D assignment of TRBD1 cannot be verified. This CDR3 region has 15 residues. CDR1 and CDR2 (germline): SEHNR, FQNEAQ (reference sequence). CDR3 sequence reads: CASTAGQRVSDTQYF.

The chain recombines TRBV3-1 with TRBJ2-4; checking the TCRdb D call of TRBD1 is not possible without DNA. CDR1 is LGHDT and CDR2 is YNNKEL in the germline V gene (reference sequence). The CDR3 totals 14 residues. The CDR3 loop reads CASSQRTGRNIQYF. Combining the CDR3 with reference TRBV3-1 and TRBJ2-4 gives the whole variable domain DTAVSQTPKYLVTQMGNDKSIKCEQNLGHDTMYWYKQDSKKFLKIMFSYNNKELIINETVPNRFSPKSPDKAHLNLHINSLELGDSAVYFCASSQRTGRNIQYFGAGTRLSVL.

The chain is built from TRBV12-3 or TRBV12-4 and TRBJ1-1. The CDR3 has 15 amino acids. CDR3 sequence reads: CASTLGITMNTEAFF.

V gene TRBV24-1 combines with J gene TRBJ2-3; checking the TCRdb D call of TRBD1 is not possible without DNA. CDR3 size: 17 residues. The germline CDR1 and CDR2 sequences are KGHDR and SFDVKD. CDR3 sequence reads: CATRKGPGQGGPDTQYF.

This chain uses TRBV6-2 or TRBV6-3 with TRBJ2-6; the TRBD1 assignment by TCRdb is unverifiable without DNA. This CDR3 is built from 15 residues. From germline, CDR1 is MNHEY and CDR2 SVGEGT. CDR3 in amino acids: CASSYGHSGANVLTF.

The chain links TRBV27 to TRBJ2-1. The V gene's germline CDR1 is MNHEY and CDR2 SMNVEV (reference sequence). The CDR3 spans 14 residues. CDR3: CASSLSRQANEQFF.

The rearrangement uses TRBV30 and TRBJ2-2; TCRdb selects TRBD1, and the lack of DNA leaves this call unchecked. Germline CDR1 and CDR2: GTSNPN and SVGIG (reference sequence). The CDR3 loop spans 15 amino acids. The CDR3 sequence: CAWSEGTRQVGELFF.